The 24 T cell receptor beta chains presented below share a single source sample, sequenced in a study of cytomegalovirus exposure and HLA in healthy donors. The PCR had 60 Vbeta and 13 Jbeta primers. Data came from immunoSEQ multiplex PCR; TCRdb stores just in-frame clones and leaves some out. This table holds about 160,000 clones, roughly 80% found once. The sequenced sample consisted of PBMCs. The receptor set was obtained from a female donor in good health and CMV-seronegative.

The J gene is TRBJ1-1, the V gene TRBV4-2; TRBD1 matches 8 bases. The junction had 14 bases not matched to a gene; V was cut back by 0 bases and J by 2 bases. The CDR3 loop spans 19 amino acids. CDR1 and CDR2 from the germline V gene are LGHNA and YNFKEQ. The CDR3 DNA reads TGTGCCAGCAGCCAAGATTTTCGGGAGCAGGGGGCGCGTAACACTGAAGCTTTCTTT. Translation gives CASSQDFREQGARNTEAFF.

This chain links TRBV19 with TRBJ1-2, with 8 bases identical to TRBD1. V lost 7 bases to trimming and J lost 2 bases; unmatched junction nucleotides: 3. The CDR3 is 13 amino acids. Germline V CDR1 and CDR2: LNHDA, SQIVND (reference sequence). Here the CDR3 DNA reads TGTGCCAGTACCTGGACAGGGAACTATGGCTACACCTTC. Amino acid sequence: CASTWTGNYGYTF.

V is TRBV5-1 and J is TRBJ2-7; D is ambiguous. The CDR3 length is 13 residues. V was shortened by 4 bases and J by 2 bases, with 10 bases between the two germline ends. Per the germline V gene, CDR1 is SGHRS and CDR2 is YFSETQ. CDR3 DNA: TGCGCCAGCAGCCCTAGGATTCCCTACGAGCAGTACTTC. Translating it yields CASSPRIPYEQYF.

This clone showed up just a few times. V gene TRBV5-4 combines with J gene TRBJ1-1; D is possibly TRBD1 (5 bases). CDR3 length: 15 residues. CDR1 and CDR2 (germline): SGHNT, YYREEE (reference sequence). V lost 5 bases and J 5 bases, leaving 19 bases between the germline ends. The CDR3 is CASSFPQGRSTEAFF. DNA for the CDR3: TGTGCCAGCAGTTTCCCTCAGGGAAGGAGTACTGAAGCTTTCTTT.

V gene TRBV5-1 combines with J gene TRBJ2-2; D is undetermined. The CDR3 is 16 residues long. From germline, CDR1 is SGHRS and CDR2 YFSETQ. Trimming took off 4 bases at V and 2 bases at J, with 15 bases between the two ends. The CDR3 is CASSPDGGGNTGELFF. The CDR3 nucleotides are TGCGCCAGCAGCCCAGACGGCGGCGGTAACACCGGGGAGCTGTTTTTT.

The chain has TRBV7-2 and TRBJ2-2, with no clear D. The V gene's germline CDR1 is SGHTA and CDR2 FQGNSA. Trimming took off 1 base at V and 1 base at J, with 7 bases between the two ends. This CDR3 is 15 amino acids long. CDR3 nucleotide sequence: TGTGCCAGCAGCTTAGGCGGCAAGAACACCGGGGAGCTGTTTTTT. Its protein is CASSLGGKNTGELFF. The whole variable domain, filled in from reference TRBV7-2 and TRBJ2-2, reads GAGVSQSPSNKVTEKGKDVELRCDPISGHTALYWYRQSLGQGLEFLIYFQGNSAPDKSGLPSDRFSAERTGGSVSTLTIQRTQQEDSAVYLCASSLGGKNTGELFFGEGSRLTVL.

V and J are TRBV27 and TRBJ1-1; TRBD1 aligns across 7 bases. Unmatched junction bases numbered 3, after V lost 2 bases and J lost 0 bases. The germline V gene has CDR1 MNHEY and CDR2 SMNVEV (reference sequence). The CDR3 is made up of 15 amino acids. In DNA form, the CDR3 reads TGTGCCAGCAGTTTAATAGGGGGCATGAACACTGAAGCTTTCTTT. Amino acids: CASSLIGGMNTEAFF.

The rearrangement joins TRBV9 to TRBJ1-1; possible D gene TRBD1, 6 bases. The CDR3 spans 15 residues. Trimming took 4 bases from V and 3 from J, leaving 16 bases between them. Looked up from germline, CDR1 is SGDLS and CDR2 is YYNGEE. CDR3 sequence: CASSLGNPGDTEAFF. The CDR3 DNA is TGTGCCAGCAGCCTTGGTAATCCAGGGGACACTGAAGCTTTCTTT. Filled out from reference TRBV9 and TRBJ1-1, the complete variable domain reads DSGVTQTPKHLITATGQRVTLRCSPRSGDLSVYWYQQSLDQGLQFLIQYYNGEERAKGNILERFSAQQFPDLHSELNLSSLELGDSALYFCASSLGNPGDTEAFFGQGTRLTVV.

This clone turned up a few times. The V call is TRBV9, the J call TRBJ2-3, with 14 bases fitting TRBD2. V lost 2 bases to trimming and J lost 8 bases; unmatched junction nucleotides: 10. The CDR3 is 17 residues long. The germline V gene encodes CDR1 SGDLS and CDR2 YYNGEE. CDR3: CASSVSPSGLAGVTQYF. The CDR3 DNA sequence: TGTGCCAGCAGCGTCTCTCCCTCGGGACTAGCGGGAGTTACGCAGTATTTT.

The rearrangement joins TRBV4-1 to TRBJ2-7; 8 nucleotides align to TRBD2. Per germline, CDR1 MGHRA and CDR2 YSYEKL. V shed 3 bases and J 4 bases; nucleotides not matched to a gene: 8. CDR3 length: 15 amino acids. The CDR3 DNA reads TGCGCCAGCAGCCACCCTCTAGCGGGCAATTACGAGCAGTACTTC. Translated, it gives CASSHPLAGNYEQYF.

The genes are TRBV15 and TRBJ2-7, with 8 bases identical to TRBD2. Germline CDR1 and CDR2: LNHNV and YYDKDF (reference sequence). The length of the CDR3 is 14 residues. J lost 2 bases, V lost 6 bases, and 6 bases had no gene match. The CDR3 DNA reads TGTGCCACCAGGTTCGCGGGGGGCACCTACGAGCAGTACTTC. The encoded protein is CATRFAGGTYEQYF.

This chain joins TRBV30 and TRBJ1-2, with TRBD1 identical over 10 bases. The trim removed 0 bases at V and 3 bases at J, leaving 7 bases unmatched. There are 16 residues in the CDR3. CDR1 and CDR2 from the germline V gene are GTSNPN and SVGIG (reference sequence). The CDR3 sequence is CAWSVPDRGRDYGYTF. DNA for the CDR3: TGTGCCTGGAGTGTTCCCGACAGGGGGCGAGACTATGGCTACACCTTC.

This clone was detected a few times. V and J are TRBV6-5 and TRBJ1-1; the D gene is possibly TRBD1 (5 bases). The CDR3 contains 16 residues. Germline V gene lookup returns CDR1 MNHEY and CDR2 SVGAGI. With 2 bases removed from V and 4 bases from J, the gap between germline ends came to 17 bases. This chain's CDR3 is CASSYTDRPLVTEAFF. CDR3 sequence (DNA): TGTGCCAGCAGTTACACCGACAGACCCTTGGTCACTGAAGCTTTCTTT.

This clone appeared once. The chain is built from TRBV6-6 and TRBJ1-1, with 8 bases lining up with TRBD1. CDR1 is MNHNY, CDR2 SVGAGI, per germline (reference sequence). The ends lost 5 bases at V and 4 bases at J; junction bases unmatched: 9. The length of the CDR3 is 15 residues. The CDR3 protein is CASSDDGQGSTEAFF. For the CDR3, the DNA is TGTGCCAGCAGTGATGATGGACAGGGTAGCACTGAAGCTTTCTTT.

The chain employs TRBV6-6 and TRBJ2-7; 10 nucleotides line up with TRBD2. Germline CDR1 and CDR2: MNHNY and SVGAGI (reference sequence). After removal of 6 bases from V and 7 bases from J, the junction contained 12 bases not matched to a gene. The CDR3 loop spans 15 amino acids. In DNA, the CDR3 is TGTGCCAGCAGCCACGGGCTAGCGGGAGTGTGGGAGCAGTACTTC. Its translation: CASSHGLAGVWEQYF.

The genes are TRBV7-2 and TRBJ1-5, with 9 nucleotides matching TRBD1. This CDR3 has 15 residues. Germline CDR1 SGHTA, CDR2 FQGNSA. V shed 3 bases and J 4 bases; nucleotides not matched to a gene: 4. The DNA for the CDR3 is TGTGCCAGCAGCTTGGGGACAGGGAGGAATCAGCCCCAGCATTTT. This codes for CASSLGTGRNQPQHF.

This clone has more than one count but fewer than ten. The V and J genes are TRBV27 and TRBJ2-7; no reliable D call. The germline V gene has CDR1 MNHEY and CDR2 SMNVEV (reference sequence). The CDR3 has 16 residues. The germline V and J ends were trimmed by 1 base and 5 bases, with 18 bases remaining between them. The CDR3 protein is CASSLYSPTGWHEQYF. The DNA of the CDR3 is TGTGCCAGCAGTTTATATTCCCCCACCGGGTGGCACGAGCAGTACTTC.

This clone was seen only a few times. The chain joins TRBV29-1 to TRBJ1-1, with D uncertain. Between the trimmed V and J ends, which lost 6 bases and 4 bases, there was a span of 12 bases. This CDR3 is built from 12 residues. CDR1 SQVTM and CDR2 ANQGSEA come from the germline V gene. CDR3 amino acids: CSVEGEVTEAFF. CDR3 DNA sequence: TGCAGCGTGGAGGGCGAGGTCACTGAAGCTTTCTTT.

This chain joins TRBV6-1 and TRBJ1-2, with D unresolved. This CDR3 is built from 13 residues. Trimming took 2 bases from V and 8 from J, leaving 12 bases between them. Germline-derived CDR1 and CDR2 are MNHNS and SASEGT. The CDR3 is CASSESGYSGYTF. The CDR3 coding sequence is TGTGCCAGCAGTGAATCGGGGTATTCGGGCTACACCTTC.

The V gene is TRBV2, the J gene TRBJ2-2, with D perhaps TRBD2 (5 bases). The CDR3 sequence is 14 residues long. Trimming removed 6 bases at V and 5 bases at J, with 13 bases between. CDR1 SNHLY and CDR2 FYNNEI come from the germline V gene. This CDR3 reads CASRPRVLTGELFF. CDR3 sequence (DNA): TGTGCCAGCAGACCGAGGGTCCTAACCGGGGAGCTGTTTTTT.

This clone was detected only once. The chain links TRBV6-1 to TRBJ2-7, with 7 bases aligning to TRBD2. Germline CDR1 MNHNS, CDR2 SASEGT. CDR3 length: 15 amino acids. After removal of 3 bases from V and 3 bases from J, the junction contained 8 bases not matched to a gene. The CDR3 DNA is TGTGCCAGCAGTGATGGGGGGGGTTGGAACTACGAGCAGTACTTC. This gives the protein CASSDGGGWNYEQYF.

The rearrangement joins TRBV14 to TRBJ1-1, with D unclear. CDR1 is SGHDN, CDR2 FVKESK, per germline. The CDR3 sequence is 16 residues long. V dropped 3 bases and J dropped 0 bases, with 14 bases sitting between them. The CDR3 here is CASSHLRGGMNTEAFF. The CDR3 nucleotides read TGTGCCAGCAGCCATCTCAGAGGCGGTATGAACACTGAAGCTTTCTTT.

This chain links TRBV7-2 with TRBJ1-1, with D hard to call. V was clipped by 5 bases and J by 1 base, with 8 bases between them. CDR3 length equals 13 residues. Germline-derived CDR1 and CDR2 are SGHTA and FQGNSA. The CDR3 DNA reads TGTGCCAGCAGCATTGAGAGGAACACTGAAGCTTTCTTT. Protein product: CASSIERNTEAFF.

The chain uses TRBV9 and TRBJ2-7; D might be TRBD2 (7 bases). The V end lost 2 bases, the J end lost 2 bases, and 11 bases lay between the germline ends. CDR1 is SGDLS and CDR2 is YYNGEE in the germline V gene. CDR3 length equals 14 residues. The CDR3 nucleotides read TGTGCCAGCAGCGTGGGGGCGGGGGCCTACGAGCAGTACTTC. Amino acid sequence: CASSVGAGAYEQYF. Supplemented by reference TRBV9 and TRBJ2-7, the full variable domain reads DSGVTQTPKHLITATGQRVTLRCSPRSGDLSVYWYQQSLDQGLQFLIQYYNGEERAKGNILERFSAQQFPDLHSELNLSSLELGDSALYFCASSVGAGAYEQYFGPGTRLTVT.